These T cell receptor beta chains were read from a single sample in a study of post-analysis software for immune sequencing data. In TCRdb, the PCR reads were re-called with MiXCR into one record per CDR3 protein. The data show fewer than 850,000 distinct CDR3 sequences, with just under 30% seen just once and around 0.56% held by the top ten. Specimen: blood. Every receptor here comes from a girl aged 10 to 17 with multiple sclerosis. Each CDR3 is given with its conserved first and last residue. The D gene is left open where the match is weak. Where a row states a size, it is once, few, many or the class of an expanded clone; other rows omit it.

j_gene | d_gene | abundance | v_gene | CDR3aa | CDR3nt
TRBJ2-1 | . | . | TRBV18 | CASSPNLQNEQFF | TGTGCCAGCTCACCCAACTTGCAGAATGAGCAGTTCTTC
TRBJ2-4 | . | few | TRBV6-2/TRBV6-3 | CASGTSGAKNIQYF | TGTGCCAGCGGAACGAGTGGGGCCAAAAACATTCAGTACTTC
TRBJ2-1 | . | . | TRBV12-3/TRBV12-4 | CASSPDTNNEQFF | TGTGCCAGCAGCCCGGACACTAACAATGAGCAGTTCTTC
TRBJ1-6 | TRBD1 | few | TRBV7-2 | CASSLSGGNSPLHF | TGTGCCAGCAGCTTGTCAGGGGGGAATTCACCCCTCCACTTT
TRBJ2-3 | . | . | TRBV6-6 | CASSNPITVGTDTQYF | TGTGCCAGCAGTAACCCGATTACGGTTGGCACAGATACGCAGTATTTT
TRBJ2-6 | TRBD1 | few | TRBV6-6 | CASSSRTGTGDPSGANVLTF | TGTGCCAGCAGTTCCCGAACTGGGACAGGGGATCCCTCTGGGGCCAACGTCCTGACTTTC
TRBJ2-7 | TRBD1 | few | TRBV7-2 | CASSRQVNRGALYEQYF | TGTGCCAGCAGCCGACAGGTAAACAGGGGCGCACTCTACGAGCAGTACTTC
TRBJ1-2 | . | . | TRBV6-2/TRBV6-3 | CASSYVADRNPGYTF | TGTGCCAGCAGTTACGTGGCCGACCGAAATCCTGGCTACACCTTC
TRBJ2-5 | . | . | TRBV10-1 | CASSESGGQRVFGETQYF | TGCGCCAGCAGTGAGTCGGGCGGACAGCGGGTCTTCGGGGAGACCCAGTACTTC
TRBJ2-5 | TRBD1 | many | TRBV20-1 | CSADLTGQETQYF | TGCAGTGCTGACCTGACAGGGCAAGAGACCCAGTACTTC
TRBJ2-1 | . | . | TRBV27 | CASRERERYNEQFF | TGTGCCAGCAGGGAGAGGGAGCGCTACAATGAGCAGTTCTTC
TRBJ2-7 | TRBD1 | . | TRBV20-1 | CSGIGTGGVHEQYF | TGCAGTGGCATAGGGACAGGGGGCGTCCACGAGCAGTACTTC
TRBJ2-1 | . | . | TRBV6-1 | CASSDLRGSYNEQFF | TGTGCCAGCAGTGACCTTAGGGGATCCTACAATGAGCAGTTCTTC
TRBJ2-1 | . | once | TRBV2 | CASSADRGRLAGPYNEQFF | TGTGCCAGCAGTGCCGACAGGGGGCGACTAGCGGGGCCCTACAATGAGCAGTTCTTC
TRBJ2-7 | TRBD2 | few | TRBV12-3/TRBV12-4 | CASSLTLADLYEQYF | TGTGCCAGCAGTCTAACTCTAGCGGACCTCTACGAGCAGTACTTC
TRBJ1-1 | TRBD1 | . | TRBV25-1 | CASSAPPGTGRGGTEAFF | TGTGCCAGCAGTGCCCCTCCCGGGACAGGGCGGGGGGGCACTGAAGCTTTCTTT
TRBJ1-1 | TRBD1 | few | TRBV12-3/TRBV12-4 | CASSLALGQRNTEAFF | TGTGCCAGCAGTTTAGCGCTGGGACAGAGAAACACTGAAGCTTTCTTT
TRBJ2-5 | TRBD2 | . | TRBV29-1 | CSVERETRYF | TGCAGCGTTGAGCGGGAGACCCGGTACTTC
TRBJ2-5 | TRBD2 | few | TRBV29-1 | CSVTPGGPETQYF | TGCAGCGTTACCCCGGGGGGGCCTGAGACCCAGTACTTC
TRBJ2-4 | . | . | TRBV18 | CASPPLEAKNIQYF | TGTGCCAGCCCACCACTTGAAGCCAAAAACATTCAGTACTTC
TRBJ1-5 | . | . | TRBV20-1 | CSARVSPGNQPQHF | TGCAGTGCTAGAGTGTCGCCAGGCAATCAGCCCCAGCATTTT
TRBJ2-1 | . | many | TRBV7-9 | CASLPQFF | TGTGCCAGCCTTCCCCAGTTCTTC
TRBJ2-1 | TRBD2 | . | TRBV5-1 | CASSSGTGGTSGRDSYNEQFF | TGCGCCAGCAGCTCCGGGACAGGGGGGACTAGCGGGAGGGATTCCTACAATGAGCAGTTCTTC
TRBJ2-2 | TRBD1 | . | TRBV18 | CASSGQITGELFF | TGTGCCAGCTCGGGACAGATCACCGGAGAGCTGTTTTTT
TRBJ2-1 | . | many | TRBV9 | CASSETESSYNEQFF | TGTGCCAGCAGCGAAACAGAGAGCTCCTACAATGAGCAGTTCTTC
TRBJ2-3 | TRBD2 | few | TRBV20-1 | CSARFLYGAGSTDTQYF | TGCAGTGCTAGATTCCTCTATGGAGCGGGAAGCACAGATACGCAGTATTTT
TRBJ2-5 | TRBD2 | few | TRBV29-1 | CSGGGTSGRAYQETQYF | TGCAGCGGGGGGGGGACTAGCGGGAGGGCGTACCAAGAGACCCAGTACTTC
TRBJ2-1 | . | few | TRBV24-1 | CATRGAGGKGEQFF | TGTGCCACCAGGGGAGCAGGGGGGAAGGGTGAGCAGTTCTTC
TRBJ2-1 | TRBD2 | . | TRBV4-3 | CASSQDSAGGFYNEQFF | TGCGCCAGCAGCCAAGATTCAGCGGGAGGGTTCTACAATGAGCAGTTCTTC
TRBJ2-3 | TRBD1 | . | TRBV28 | CASSPLRDRDTDTQYF | TGTGCCAGCAGTCCACTCCGGGACAGGGATACAGATACGCAGTATTTT